This T cell receptor (beta chain) was found in a study of blood T cell repertoires in COVID-19. Study information: The United States, Italy and Spain supplied acute and convalescent COVID-19 samples. The analysed material was cDNA or gDNA that came from T cells, B-cell-depleted T cells, or PBMCs.

In the original analysis: Reference gene primer amplification in the assay estimated nucleated cell counts. Here immunoSEQ multiplex PCR was the method, and the copy in TCRdb shows in-frame clones only, minus some. V, J and clone size were drawn from that table, and D and trimming were deduced from the DNA. The sample contains some 83,000 clones, approximately 87% of which appear only once. The V gene end was trimmed by 5 bases and the J gene end by 6 bases; junction bases not matched to a gene: 11. The V gene's germline CDR1 is PRHDT and CDR2 FYEKMQ (reference sequence). CDR3 length equals 15 residues.

The V and J genes are TRBV13 and TRBJ2-7; 9 bases agree with TRBD1. The receptor's source is a man aged 80 or over in a cohort sampled during active COVID-19. The sequencing sample was made of peripheral blood. The CDR3 DNA follows: TGTGCCAGCAGCGCCGGGACAGGGCGATGGGCCGAGCAGTACTTC. This translates into CASSAGTGRWAEQYF. Filled out from reference TRBV13 and TRBJ2-7, the complete variable domain reads AAGVIQSPRHLIKEKRETATLKCYPIPRHDTVYWYQQGPGQDPQFLISFYEKMQSDKGSIPDRFSAQQFSDYHSELNMSSLELGDSALYFCASSAGTGRWAEQYFGPGTRLTVT.